This entry lists 12 T cell receptor beta chains sequenced from one sample in a study of blood T cells in healthy people across ages. Primers used in a second PCR of about 6 to 11 cycles were a sample-barcoded 5' primer and a J-beta primer mix. TCRdb reprocessed the 5' RACE reads with MiXCR, giving one entry per CDR3 protein. The profile covers 550,000 to 700,000 distinct CDR3 sequences, with roughly a quarter appearing a single time and under 20% taken by the ten largest. Source material: blood. The receptor source for this set is a woman in her sixties or seventies in good health.

The chain recombines TRBV20-1 with TRBJ2-2; D is undetermined. V gave up 3 bases and J gave up 5 bases, with 10 bases separating them. The CDR3 loop spans 13 amino acids. Germline V gene lookup returns CDR1 DFQATT and CDR2 SNEGSKA (reference sequence). This CDR3 is CSASTPGTGELFF. The CDR3 nucleotides are TGCAGTGCTAGTACCCCCGGAACCGGGGAGCTGTTTTTT.

This clonotype turned up a few times. V is TRBV30 and J is TRBJ1-1, with 9 bases lining up with TRBD1. The junction had 6 bases not matched to a gene; V was cut back by 1 base and J by 3 bases. The CDR3 runs to 15 residues. Germline V lookup: CDR1 GTSNPN, CDR2 SVGIG (reference sequence). Here the CDR3 DNA reads TGTGCCTGGAGTGCCCTAGGGACAGGGCACACTGAAGCTTTCTTT. It codes for CAWSALGTGHTEAFF.

This clonotype was detected ten times or more. The chain has TRBV6-1 and TRBJ1-6, with 8 bases fitting TRBD1. V lost 3 bases to trimming and J lost 9 bases; unmatched junction nucleotides: 7. Germline CDR1 reads MNHNS; CDR2 reads SASEGT. This CDR3 spans 15 amino acids. CDR3 region: CASSDRTGRFSPLHF. CDR3 nucleotide sequence: TGTGCCAGCAGTGACAGGACAGGGAGGTTTTCACCCCTCCACTTT.

This sequence joins TRBV20-1 and TRBJ2-2; TRBD2 aligns across 7 bases. CDR1 is DFQATT, CDR2 SNEGSKA, per germline (reference sequence). CDR3 size: 15 residues. J was trimmed by 4 bases and V by 6 bases; bases with no gene match: 11. The chain's CDR3 is CSARAGGSSTGELFF. The CDR3 DNA sequence: TGCAGTGCCAGGGCCGGCGGGAGTAGCACCGGGGAGCTGTTTTTT.

This clonotype was counted a few times. The V call is TRBV20-1, the J call TRBJ1-6; D might be TRBD1 (5 bases). Germline values: CDR1 DFQATT, CDR2 SNEGSKA (reference sequence). The CDR3 is 14 amino acids. Trimming shortened V by 2 bases and J by 13 bases, and 18 bases separated the two germline ends. The CDR3 DNA reads as TGCAGTGCTAGATCCCTGGGGGGTCAGTCGCCCCTCCACTTT. Its translation: CSARSLGGQSPLHF.

The V and J genes are TRBV5-1 and TRBJ2-3, with D maybe TRBD2 (6 bases). V was shortened by 4 bases and J by 4 bases, with 19 bases between the two germline ends. This CDR3 region has 16 residues. Germline V gene data show CDR1 as SGHRS and CDR2 as YFSETQ. The CDR3 region is CASSRQGPSVADTQYF. CDR3 DNA sequence: TGCGCCAGCAGCCGTCAGGGCCCTAGCGTAGCAGATACGCAGTATTTT.

The genes are TRBV20-1 and TRBJ2-7; 7 bases line up with TRBD1. CDR1 DFQATT and CDR2 SNEGSKA come from the germline V gene (reference sequence). CDR3 length equals 15 residues. Trimming cost V 1 base and J 2 bases; bases outside gene matches: 8. The CDR3 protein is CSARAKDRAAYEQYF. The CDR3 DNA sequence: TGCAGTGCTAGAGCAAAAGACAGGGCGGCCTACGAGCAGTACTTC.

The rearrangement links TRBV4-1 to TRBJ1-4, with no clear D. Trimming stripped 3 bases from V and 0 bases from J, with 5 bases between. The V gene's germline CDR1 is MGHRA and CDR2 YSYEKL. The CDR3 is 14 amino acids. The CDR3 DNA follows: TGCGCCAGCAGCCATCAGTCAACTAATGAAAAACTGTTTTTT. As protein: CASSHQSTNEKLFF.

This clonotype was seen a handful of times. The rearrangement joins TRBV7-2 to TRBJ2-7, with 11 bases lining up with TRBD2. With V trimmed by 3 bases and J by 4 bases, 8 bases remained unmatched. The CDR3 runs 16 residues. Germline V gene data show CDR1 as SGHTA and CDR2 as FQGNSA. CDR3 amino acids: CASSLGTSGRWYEQYF. As DNA, the CDR3 is TGTGCCAGCAGCTTGGGGACTAGCGGACGTTGGTACGAGCAGTACTTC.

This clonotype was picked up a small number of times. This sequence joins TRBV5-1 and TRBJ2-5; D is unclear. The DNA matches TRBJ2-1 better at its end, which makes the J call doubtful. Looked up from germline, CDR1 is SGHRS and CDR2 is YFSETQ. The CDR3 contains 15 residues. Here the CDR3 reads CASSSPGYGDRRQFF. The CDR3 coding sequence is TGCGCCAGCAGCTCCCCTGGCTACGGCGATCGTAGGCAGTTCTTC.

This clonotype appeared a few times. The chain recombines TRBV7-9 with TRBJ2-3, with 9 bases that match TRBD1. This CDR3 is built from 15 residues. With 6 bases clipped from V and 6 bases from J, the junction kept 10 bases outside the gene matches. Germline CDR1 and CDR2: SEHNR and FQNEAQ (reference sequence). The CDR3 bases are TGTGCCAGCAGTCAACCGGGACAGGGATCTGATACGCAGTATTTT. Its protein is CASSQPGQGSDTQYF.

This clonotype was seen at least ten times. The chain combines TRBV7-2 with TRBJ2-3, with D uncertain. V lost 5 bases to trimming and J lost 7 bases, with 10 bases between them. The CDR3 length is 12 residues. Germline V lookup: CDR1 SGHTA, CDR2 FQGNSA. Here the CDR3 reads CASSPFANTQYF. Written as DNA, the CDR3 is TGTGCCAGCAGCCCCTTCGCGAATACGCAGTATTTT.